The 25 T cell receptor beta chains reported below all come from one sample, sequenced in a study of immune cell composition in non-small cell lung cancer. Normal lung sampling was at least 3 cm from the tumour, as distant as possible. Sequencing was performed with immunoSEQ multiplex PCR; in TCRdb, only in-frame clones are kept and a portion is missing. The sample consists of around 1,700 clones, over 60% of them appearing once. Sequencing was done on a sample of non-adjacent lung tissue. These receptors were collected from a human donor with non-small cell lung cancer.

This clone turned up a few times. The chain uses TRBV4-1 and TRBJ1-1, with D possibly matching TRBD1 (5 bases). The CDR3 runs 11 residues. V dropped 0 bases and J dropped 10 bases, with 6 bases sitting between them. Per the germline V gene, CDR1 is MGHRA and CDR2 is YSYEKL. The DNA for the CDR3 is TGCGCCAGCAGCCAAGAGGGGCCAGCTTTCTTT. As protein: CASSQEGPAFF.

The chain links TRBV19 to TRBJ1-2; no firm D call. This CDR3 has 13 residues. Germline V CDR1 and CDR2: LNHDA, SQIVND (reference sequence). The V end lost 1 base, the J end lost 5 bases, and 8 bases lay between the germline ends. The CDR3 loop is CASSIGLQYGYTF. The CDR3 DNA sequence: TGTGCCAGTAGTATAGGGCTCCAGTATGGCTACACCTTC.

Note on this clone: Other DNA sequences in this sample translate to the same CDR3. The CDR3 coding sequence is TGCAGTGCCCCCGGGGGTAATGGCTACACCTTC. The encoded protein is CSAPGGNGYTF. This sequence joins TRBV20-1 and TRBJ1-2; weak D call: TRBD1 (5 bases). V lost 6 bases and J 6 bases, leaving 11 bases between the germline ends. The germline V gene encodes CDR1 DFQATT and CDR2 SNEGSKA (reference sequence). This CDR3 region has 11 residues.

In nucleotides, the CDR3 is TGCAGCGCCCCTCTTCAGGGAGAGACCCAGTACTTC. As protein: CSAPLQGETQYF. The chain joins TRBV29-1 to TRBJ2-5, with D perhaps TRBD1 (5 bases). This CDR3 has 12 amino acids. V was cut by 7 bases and J by 4 bases, with 13 bases left in between. Per the germline V gene, CDR1 is SQVTM and CDR2 is ANQGSEA.

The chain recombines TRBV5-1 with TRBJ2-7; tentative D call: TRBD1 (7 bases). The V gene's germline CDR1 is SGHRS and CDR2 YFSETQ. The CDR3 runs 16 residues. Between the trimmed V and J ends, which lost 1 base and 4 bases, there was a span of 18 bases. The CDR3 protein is CASSLRPEGAGYEQYF. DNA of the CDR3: TGCGCCAGCAGCTTGCGGCCTGAGGGGGCGGGGTACGAGCAGTACTTC.

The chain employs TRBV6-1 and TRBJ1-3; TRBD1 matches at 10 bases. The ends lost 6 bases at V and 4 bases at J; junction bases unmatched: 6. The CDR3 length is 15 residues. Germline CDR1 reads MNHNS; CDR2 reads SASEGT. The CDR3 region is CASRIDRGQGNTIYF. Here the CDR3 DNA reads TGTGCCAGCAGGATCGACAGGGGGCAAGGAAACACCATATATTTT.

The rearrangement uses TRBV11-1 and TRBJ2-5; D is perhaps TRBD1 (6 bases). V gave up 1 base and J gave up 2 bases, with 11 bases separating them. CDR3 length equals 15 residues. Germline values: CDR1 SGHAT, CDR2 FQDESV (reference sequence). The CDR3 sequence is CASSLGLGQQETQYF. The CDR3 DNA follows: TGTGCCAGCAGCTTAGGGCTCGGACAGCAAGAGACCCAGTACTTC.

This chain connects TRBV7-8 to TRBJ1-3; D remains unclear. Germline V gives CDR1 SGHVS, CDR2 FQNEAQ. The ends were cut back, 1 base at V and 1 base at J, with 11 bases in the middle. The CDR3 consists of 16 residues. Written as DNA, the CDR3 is TGTGCCAGCAGCTTAGACCCTACGTGGTCTGGAAACACCATATATTTT. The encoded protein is CASSLDPTWSGNTIYF.

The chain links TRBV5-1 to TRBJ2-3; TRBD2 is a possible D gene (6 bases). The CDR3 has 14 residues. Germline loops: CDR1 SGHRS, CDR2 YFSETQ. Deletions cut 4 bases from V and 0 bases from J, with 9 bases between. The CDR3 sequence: CASSLSGSTDTQYF. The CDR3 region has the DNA TGCGCCAGCAGCCTTAGCGGTAGCACAGATACGCAGTATTTT.

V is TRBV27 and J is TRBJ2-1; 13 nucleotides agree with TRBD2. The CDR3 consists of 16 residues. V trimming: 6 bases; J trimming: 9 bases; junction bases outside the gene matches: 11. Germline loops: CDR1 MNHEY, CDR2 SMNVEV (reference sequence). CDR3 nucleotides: TGTGCCAGCAGATCCCTTGGGACTAGCGGGGTGCCTGAGCAGTTCTTC. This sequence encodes CASRSLGTSGVPEQFF.

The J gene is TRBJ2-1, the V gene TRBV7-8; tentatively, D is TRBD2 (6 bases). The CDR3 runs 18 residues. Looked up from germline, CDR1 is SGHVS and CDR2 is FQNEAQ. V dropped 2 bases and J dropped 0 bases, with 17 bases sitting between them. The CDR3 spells CASSLSHPGGNSYNEQFF. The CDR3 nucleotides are TGTGCCAGCAGCTTAAGTCATCCTGGCGGGAACTCCTACAATGAGCAGTTCTTC.

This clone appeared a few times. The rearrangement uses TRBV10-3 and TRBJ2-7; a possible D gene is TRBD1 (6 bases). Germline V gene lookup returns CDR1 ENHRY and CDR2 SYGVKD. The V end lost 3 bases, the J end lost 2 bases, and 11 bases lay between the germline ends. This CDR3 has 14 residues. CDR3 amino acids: CAISERGQTYEQYF. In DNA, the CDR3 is TGTGCCATCAGTGAAAGAGGACAGACCTACGAGCAGTACTTC.

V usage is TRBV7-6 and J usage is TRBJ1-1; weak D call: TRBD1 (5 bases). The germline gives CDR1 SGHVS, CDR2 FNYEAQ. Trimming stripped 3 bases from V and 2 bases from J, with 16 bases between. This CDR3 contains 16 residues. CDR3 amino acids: CASSFTPQGTNTEAFF. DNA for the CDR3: TGTGCCAGCAGCTTTACCCCCCAGGGAACCAACACTGAAGCTTTCTTT.

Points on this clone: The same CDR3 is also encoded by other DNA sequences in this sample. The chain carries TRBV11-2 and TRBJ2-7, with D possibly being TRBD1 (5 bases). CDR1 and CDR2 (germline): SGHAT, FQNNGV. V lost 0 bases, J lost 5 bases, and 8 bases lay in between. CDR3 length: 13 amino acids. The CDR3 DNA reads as TGTGCCAGCAGCTTAGATCAAGGGGACGAGCAGTACTTC. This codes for CASSLDQGDEQYF.

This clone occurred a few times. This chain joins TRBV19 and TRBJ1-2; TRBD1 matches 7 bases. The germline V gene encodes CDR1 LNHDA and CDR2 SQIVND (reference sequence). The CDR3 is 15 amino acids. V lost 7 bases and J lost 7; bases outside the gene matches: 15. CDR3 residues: CASTYEQTGLRGYTF. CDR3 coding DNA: TGTGCCAGTACTTACGAGCAGACAGGGCTTCGTGGCTACACCTTC.

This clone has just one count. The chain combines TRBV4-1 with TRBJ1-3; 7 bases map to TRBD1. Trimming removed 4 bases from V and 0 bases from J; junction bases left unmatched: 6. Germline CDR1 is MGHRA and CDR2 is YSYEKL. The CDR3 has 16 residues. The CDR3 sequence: CASSLDRASSGNTIYF. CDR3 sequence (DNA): TGCGCCAGCAGCCTAGACAGGGCGAGCTCTGGAAACACCATATATTTT.

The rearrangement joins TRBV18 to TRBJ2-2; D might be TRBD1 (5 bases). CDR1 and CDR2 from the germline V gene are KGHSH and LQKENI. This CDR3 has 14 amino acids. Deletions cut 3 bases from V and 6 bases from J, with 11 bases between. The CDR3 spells CASSPLGQSGELFF. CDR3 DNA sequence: TGTGCCAGCTCACCCTTAGGACAATCCGGGGAGCTGTTTTTT.

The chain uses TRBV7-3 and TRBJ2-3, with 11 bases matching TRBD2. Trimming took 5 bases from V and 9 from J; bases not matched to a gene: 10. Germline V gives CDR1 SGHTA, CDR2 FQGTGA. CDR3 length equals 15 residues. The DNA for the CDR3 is TGTGCCAGCAGCACGTCTAGCGGGGGGCTTGAGACGCAGTATTTT. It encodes CASSTSSGGLETQYF.

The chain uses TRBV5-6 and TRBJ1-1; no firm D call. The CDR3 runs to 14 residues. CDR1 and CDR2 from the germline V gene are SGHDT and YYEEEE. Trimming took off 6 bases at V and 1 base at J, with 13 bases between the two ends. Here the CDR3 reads CASIDSRTNTEAFF. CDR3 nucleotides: TGTGCCAGCATCGATAGCAGAACGAACACTGAAGCTTTCTTT.

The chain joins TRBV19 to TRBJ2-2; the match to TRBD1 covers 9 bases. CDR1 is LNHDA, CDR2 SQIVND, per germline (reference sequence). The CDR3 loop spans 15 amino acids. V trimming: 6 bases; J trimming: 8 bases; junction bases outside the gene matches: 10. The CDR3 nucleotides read TGTGCCAGTAGAGGCTCGACAGGGGGAATGGGGGAGCTGTTTTTT. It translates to CASRGSTGGMGELFF.

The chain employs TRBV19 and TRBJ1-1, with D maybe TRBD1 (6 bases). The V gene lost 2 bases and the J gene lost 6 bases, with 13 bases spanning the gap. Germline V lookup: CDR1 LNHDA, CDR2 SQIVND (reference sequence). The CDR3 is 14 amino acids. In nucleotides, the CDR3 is TGTGCCAGTAGTATACAGGGGTGGAGCGCTGAAGCTTTCTTT. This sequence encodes CASSIQGWSAEAFF.

The CDR3 DNA sequence: TGCGCCAGCAGCTTGGTGGCGGGGGGTACCGGGGAGCTGTTTTTT. Its translation: CASSLVAGGTGELFF. The V call is TRBV5-1, the J call TRBJ2-2; 8 bases are a match to TRBD2. CDR1 is SGHRS and CDR2 is YFSETQ in the germline V gene. The V segment lost 0 bases and the J segment 5 bases; nucleotides outside the gene matches: 3. The CDR3 totals 15 residues.

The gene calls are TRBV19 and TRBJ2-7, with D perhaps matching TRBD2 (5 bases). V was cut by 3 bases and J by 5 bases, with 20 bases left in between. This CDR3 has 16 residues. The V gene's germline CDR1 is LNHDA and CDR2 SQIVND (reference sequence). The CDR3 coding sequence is TGTGCCAGTAGTATGACCGGACTGTCATATAGGAACGAGCAGTACTTC. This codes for CASSMTGLSYRNEQYF.

CDR3 in DNA: TGTGCCAGCAGTGGTACGCCCAGGACAGGGAACTATGGCTACACCTTC. Protein sequence: CASSGTPRTGNYGYTF. The chain recombines TRBV27 with TRBJ1-2, with 8 bases lining up with TRBD1. With V trimmed by 5 bases and J by 2 bases, 10 bases remained unmatched. The CDR3 runs to 16 residues. Germline assignment: CDR1 MNHEY and CDR2 SMNVEV (reference sequence).

CDR3 sequence (DNA): TGTGCCAGCAGACTACAGGGCCTGATAAACGAGCAGTACTTC. As protein: CASRLQGLINEQYF. This chain links TRBV2 with TRBJ2-7, with D tentatively TRBD1 (6 bases). The CDR3 consists of 14 residues. Germline V gene sequence: CDR1 SNHLY, CDR2 FYNNEI. V gave up 6 bases and J gave up 5 bases, with 17 bases separating them.